These T cell receptor beta chains were read from a single sample in a study of Graves' ophthalmopathy and Graves' hyperthyroidism. Using its own MiXCR run on the multiplex PCR reads, TCRdb lists one record per CDR3 protein. The repertoire consists of 400,000 or so distinct CDR3 sequences, with over 15% occurring once and the leading ten covering roughly 7%. The specimen was peripheral blood. The source is a woman younger than 35 with stable Graves' hyperthyroidism. Each CDR3 is given with its conserved first and last residue. D genes are given only for firm matches. Clone size is stated in some rows and not others, as once, few, many or a class when expanded.

>TRBJ2-4|many|.|TRBV6-1
CASSAVAKNIQYF
TGTGCCAGCAGTGCGGTAGCCAAAAACATTCAGTACTTC
>TRBJ2-7|.|.|TRBV6-5
CASSYSGGPSYEQYF
TGTGCCAGCAGTTACTCTGGCGGGCCCTCCTACGAGCAGTACTTC
>TRBJ1-2|many|TRBD1|TRBV5-6
CASSPRDRVLLSYTF
TGTGCCAGCAGCCCAAGGGACAGGGTTCTGTTGAGCTACACCTTC
>TRBJ2-7|few|TRBD1|TRBV18
CASSDGTGKTGFYEQYF
TGTGCCAGCTCGGATGGGACAGGTAAAACAGGATTTTACGAGCAGTACTTC
>TRBJ2-3|.|TRBD1|TRBV10-3
CAISSDSGGEADTQYF
TGTGCCATCAGTTCCGATTCAGGGGGAGAGGCAGATACGCAGTATTTT
>TRBJ2-2|many|.|TRBV12-3/TRBV12-4
CASSLDRITGELFF
TGTGCCAGCAGTTTGGACCGAATAACCGGGGAGCTGTTTTTT
>TRBJ2-7|.|.|TRBV6-4
CASSGTTGEQYF
TGTGCCAGCAGTGGGACGACGGGCGAGCAGTACTTC
>TRBJ1-6|many|.|TRBV6-1
CASSIRQAPASPLHF
TGTGCCAGCAGTATCCGACAGGCCCCCGCCTCACCCCTCCACTTT
>TRBJ2-7|many|.|TRBV12-3/TRBV12-4
CASSPGTWTYEQYF
TGTGCCAGCAGTCCCGGGACTTGGACCTACGAGCAGTACTTC
>TRBJ2-4|many|.|TRBV28
CASSLVLLAKNIQYF
TGTGCCAGCAGTTTAGTCCTTCTAGCCAAAAACATTCAGTACTTC
>TRBJ1-1|.|.|TRBV6-2/TRBV6-3
CARYPIDGRDTEAFF
TGTGCCAGATACCCCATCGATGGTAGGGACACTGAAGCTTTCTTT
>TRBJ2-2|few|TRBD2|TRBV7-3
CASSPNWAGGPNGELFF
TGTGCCAGCAGCCCAAATTGGGCGGGGGGCCCGAATGGGGAGCTGTTTTTT
>TRBJ1-1|many|.|TRBV12-3/TRBV12-4
CASSVTGLVTEAFF
TGTGCCAGCAGCGTAACAGGGTTGGTCACTGAAGCTTTCTTT
>TRBJ2-7|many|.|TRBV10-3
CAISHSTSYEVRVEQYF
TGTGCCATCAGTCACTCCACTAGCTACGAAGTCCGGGTCGAGCAGTACTTC
>TRBJ1-1|few|.|TRBV9
CASSVGSRGMNTEAFF
TGTGCCAGCAGCGTAGGTTCGCGCGGGATGAACACTGAAGCTTTCTTT
>TRBJ2-5|few|.|TRBV11-2
CASSPWVRGETQYF
TGTGCCAGCAGCCCCTGGGTCCGGGGGGAGACCCAGTACTTC
>TRBJ1-2|many|.|TRBV15
CATSSFSLTGPNYGYTF
TGTGCCACCAGCAGCTTTTCCTTGACAGGTCCTAACTATGGCTACACCTTC
>TRBJ1-3|many|.|TRBV7-2
CASSFRETTNTIYF
TGTGCCAGCAGCTTCCGGGAAACTACCAACACCATATATTTT
>TRBJ1-6|many|.|TRBV12-3/TRBV12-4
CASSLAGALLNNSPLHF
TGTGCCAGCAGTTTAGCGGGCGCCCTCCTTAATAATTCACCCCTCCACTTT
>TRBJ1-1|many|.|TRBV29-1
CSVEEGMNTEAFF
TGCAGCGTTGAGGAGGGCATGAACACTGAAGCTTTCTTT
>TRBJ1-1|many|TRBD1|TRBV7-8
CATGQEDTEAFF
TGTGCCACCGGACAGGAGGACACTGAAGCTTTCTTT
>TRBJ1-6|many|.|TRBV2
CASGGAWNSPLHF
TGTGCCAGCGGGGGGGCCTGGAATTCACCCCTCCACTTT
>TRBJ1-1|many|TRBD1|TRBV27
CAVNRGAEAFF
TGTGCCGTAAACAGGGGCGCTGAAGCTTTCTTT
>TRBJ1-2|many|.|TRBV19
CASSLQTNYGYTF
TGTGCCAGTAGTTTACAGACTAACTATGGCTACACCTTC
>TRBJ2-4|many|TRBD2|TRBV11-3
CASSPGTSEAKNIQYF
TGTGCCAGCAGCCCCGGGACTAGCGAGGCCAAAAACATTCAGTACTTC
>TRBJ2-7|many|.|TRBV12-3/TRBV12-4
CASRGPGRQSEQYF
TGTGCCAGCAGAGGACCGGGACGGCAGAGCGAGCAGTACTTC
>TRBJ2-5|many|TRBD2|TRBV20-1
CSAKAGLLQETKYF
TGCAGTGCTAAAGCGGGGCTCCTCCAAGAGACCAAGTACTTC
>TRBJ1-2|.|.|TRBV6-5
CASSYSRGVDYGYTF
TGTGCCAGCAGTTACTCGAGGGGGGTAGACTATGGCTACACCTTC
>TRBJ1-2|.|.|TRBV6-5
CASRRSGNYGYTF
TGTGCCAGCAGGCGCTCGGGGAACTATGGCTACACCTTC
>TRBJ2-2|many|TRBD2|TRBV11-2
CASSFDSGLAGGLRTGELFF
TGTGCCAGCAGCTTCGACAGCGGACTAGCGGGGGGGCTGAGGACCGGGGAGCTGTTTTTT
>TRBJ2-5|many|.|TRBV6-2/TRBV6-3
CASSYVGETQYF
TGTGCCAGCAGTTACGTCGGAGAGACCCAGTACTTC
>TRBJ1-6|many|.|TRBV28
CASKAGWSPLHF
TGTGCCAGCAAAGCAGGGTGGTCACCCCTCCACTTT
>TRBJ2-5|many|.|TRBV25-1
CASSEFARGGQETQYF
TGTGCCAGCAGTGAATTCGCGAGGGGGGGACAAGAGACCCAGTACTTC
>TRBJ2-7|many|TRBD1|TRBV12-3/TRBV12-4
CASSSQGRYEQYF
TGTGCCAGCAGTTCACAGGGGCGGTACGAGCAGTACTTC
>TRBJ1-1|many|.|TRBV20-1
CSARHLGNTEAFF
TGCAGTGCTAGACACCTGGGGAACACTGAAGCTTTCTTT
>TRBJ2-7|many|TRBD1|TRBV20-1
CSAREGAGGRGQYF
TGCAGTGCTAGGGAGGGGGCAGGGGGCCGTGGGCAGTACTTC
>TRBJ2-7|many|.|TRBV12-5
CASGLGRQGGLHEQYF
TGTGCTAGTGGTTTGGGACGACAGGGAGGTCTTCACGAGCAGTACTTC
>TRBJ2-5|many|TRBD2|TRBV6-5
CASSYSLPGTSGVATQYF
TGTGCCAGCAGTTACTCGTTACCCGGGACTAGCGGGGTAGCGACCCAGTACTTC
>TRBJ2-5|.|TRBD2|TRBV12-3/TRBV12-4
CASSPAGGEETQYF
TGTGCCAGCAGTCCCGCGGGGGGCGAGGAGACCCAGTACTTC
>TRBJ2-5|many|.|TRBV20-1
CSARDAGAYQETQYF
TGCAGTGCTAGAGATGCCGGGGCGTACCAAGAGACCCAGTACTTC